This T cell receptor (beta chain) was identified in a study of control samples from healthy donors and cancer patients. Generated by immunoSEQ multiplex PCR, the TCRdb table keeps only in-frame clones and is missing some. The data show around 85,000 clones, roughly 91% seen once. The receptor's source is a woman aged 55 to 70 in good health. Sequenced: blood.

The CDR3 DNA reads TGTGCCAGCAGACAGGGGTCCTCGGGTGAAGCTTTCTTT. It codes for CASRQGSSGEAFF. J is TRBJ1-1 and V is TRBV2; 7 bases are shared with TRBD1. The CDR3 contains 13 residues. V dropped 6 bases and J dropped 7; count of bases not matched to a gene: 8. Germline CDR1 and CDR2: SNHLY and FYNNEI.